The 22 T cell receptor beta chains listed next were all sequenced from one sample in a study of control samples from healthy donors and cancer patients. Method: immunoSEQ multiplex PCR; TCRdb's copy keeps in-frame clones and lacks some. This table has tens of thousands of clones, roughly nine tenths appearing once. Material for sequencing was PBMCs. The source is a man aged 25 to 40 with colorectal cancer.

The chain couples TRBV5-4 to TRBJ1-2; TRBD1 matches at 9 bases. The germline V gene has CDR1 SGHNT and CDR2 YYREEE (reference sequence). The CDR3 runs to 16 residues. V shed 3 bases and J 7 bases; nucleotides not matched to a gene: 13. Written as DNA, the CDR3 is TGTGCCAGCAGCTCGGGGGGACAGGGAAGGACATCTGGCTACACCTTC. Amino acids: CASSSGGQGRTSGYTF.

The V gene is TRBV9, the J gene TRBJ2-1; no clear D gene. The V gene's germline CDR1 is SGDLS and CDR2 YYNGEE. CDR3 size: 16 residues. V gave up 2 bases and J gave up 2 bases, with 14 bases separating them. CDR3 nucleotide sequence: TGTGCCAGCAGCGTTGATAGGGTAGTAGCCTACAATGAGCAGTTCTTC. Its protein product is CASSVDRVVAYNEQFF.

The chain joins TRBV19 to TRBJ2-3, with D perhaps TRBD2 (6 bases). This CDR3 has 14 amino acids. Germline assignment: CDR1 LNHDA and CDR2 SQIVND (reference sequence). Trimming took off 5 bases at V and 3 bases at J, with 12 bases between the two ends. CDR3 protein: CASSDGGRTDTQYF. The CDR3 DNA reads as TGTGCCAGTAGTGACGGGGGACGAACAGATACGCAGTATTTT.

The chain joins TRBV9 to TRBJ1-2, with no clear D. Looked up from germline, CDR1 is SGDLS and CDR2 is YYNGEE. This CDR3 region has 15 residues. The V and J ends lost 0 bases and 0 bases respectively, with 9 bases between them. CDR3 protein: CASSVAGRPNYGYTF. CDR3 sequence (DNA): TGTGCCAGCAGCGTAGCAGGCAGACCTAACTATGGCTACACCTTC.

This CDR3 reads CASSPEGAGFLMNTEAFF. CDR3 DNA sequence: TGTGCCAGCAGTCCGGAGGGGGCCGGATTTCTGATGAACACTGAAGCTTTCTTT. The chain employs TRBV7-9 and TRBJ1-1, with TRBD1 matching over 7 bases. This CDR3 has 18 amino acids. Germline CDR1 reads SEHNR; CDR2 reads FQNEAQ (reference sequence). The trim removed 6 bases at V and 0 bases at J, leaving 16 bases unmatched.

CDR3 loop: CASSIQGKQPQHF. The CDR3 nucleotides read TGTGCCAGCAGCATACAGGGGAAGCAGCCCCAGCATTTT. The chain joins TRBV5-8 to TRBJ1-5; the match to TRBD1 covers 7 bases. Germline V CDR1 and CDR2: SGHTS, YDEGEE. With V trimmed by 4 bases and J by 7 bases, 5 bases remained unmatched. The CDR3 loop spans 13 amino acids.

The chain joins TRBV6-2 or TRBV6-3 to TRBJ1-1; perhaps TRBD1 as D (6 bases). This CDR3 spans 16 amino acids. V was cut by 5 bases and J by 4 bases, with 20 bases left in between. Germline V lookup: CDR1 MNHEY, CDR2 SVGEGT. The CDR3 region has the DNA TGTGCCAGCAGTACGAGGGGGGGGCGCGGAGTCACTGAAGCTTTCTTT. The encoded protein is CASSTRGGRGVTEAFF.

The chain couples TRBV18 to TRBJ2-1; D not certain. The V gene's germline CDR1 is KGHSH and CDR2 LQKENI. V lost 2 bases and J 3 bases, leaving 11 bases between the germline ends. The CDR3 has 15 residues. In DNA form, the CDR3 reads TGTGCCAGCTCACCAGGCGGTACTTTCTACAATGAGCAGTTCTTC. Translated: CASSPGGTFYNEQFF.

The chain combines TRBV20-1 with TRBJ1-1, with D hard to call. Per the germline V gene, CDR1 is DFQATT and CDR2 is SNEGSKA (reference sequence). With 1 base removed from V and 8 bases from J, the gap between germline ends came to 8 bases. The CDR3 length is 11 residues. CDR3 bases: TGCAGTGCTAGAGCGGTAACAGAAGCTTTCTTT. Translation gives CSARAVTEAFF.

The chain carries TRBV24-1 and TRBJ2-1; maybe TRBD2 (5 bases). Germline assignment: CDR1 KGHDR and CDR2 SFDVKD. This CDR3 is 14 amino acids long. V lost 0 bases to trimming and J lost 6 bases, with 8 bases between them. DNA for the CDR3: TGTGCCACCAGTGATTTGCGGGGAGTCAATGAGCAGTTCTTC. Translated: CATSDLRGVNEQFF.

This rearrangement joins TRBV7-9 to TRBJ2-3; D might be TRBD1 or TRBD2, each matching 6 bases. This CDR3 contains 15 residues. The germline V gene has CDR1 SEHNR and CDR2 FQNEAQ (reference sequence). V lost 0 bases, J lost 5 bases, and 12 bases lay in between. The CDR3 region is CASSLAEGTLDTQYF. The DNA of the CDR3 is TGTGCCAGCAGCTTAGCGGAGGGGACACTAGATACGCAGTATTTT.

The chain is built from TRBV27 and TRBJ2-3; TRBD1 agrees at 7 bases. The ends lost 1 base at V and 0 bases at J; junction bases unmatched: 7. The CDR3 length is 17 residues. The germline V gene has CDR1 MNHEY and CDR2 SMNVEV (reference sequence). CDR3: CASSLFLRTGSTDTQYF. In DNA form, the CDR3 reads TGTGCCAGCAGTTTATTTCTCAGGACAGGAAGCACAGATACGCAGTATTTT.

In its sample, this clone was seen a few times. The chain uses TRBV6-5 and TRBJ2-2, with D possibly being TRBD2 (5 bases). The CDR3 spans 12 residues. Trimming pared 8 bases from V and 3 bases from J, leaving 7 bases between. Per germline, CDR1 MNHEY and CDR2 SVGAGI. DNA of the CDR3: TGTGCCAGCTTCGGGGACACCGGGGAGCTGTTTTTT. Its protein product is CASFGDTGELFF.

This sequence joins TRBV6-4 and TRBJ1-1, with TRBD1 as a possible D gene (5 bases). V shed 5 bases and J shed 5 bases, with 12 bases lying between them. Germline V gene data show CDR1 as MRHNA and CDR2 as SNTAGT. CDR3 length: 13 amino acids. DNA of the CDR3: TGTGCCAGCAGTCTCGACAGAGGAACTGAAGCTTTCTTT. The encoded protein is CASSLDRGTEAFF.

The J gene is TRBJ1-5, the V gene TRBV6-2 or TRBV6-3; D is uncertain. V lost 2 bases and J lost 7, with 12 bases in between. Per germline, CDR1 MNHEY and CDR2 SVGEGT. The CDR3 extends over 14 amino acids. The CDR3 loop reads CASSYGVIGQPQHF. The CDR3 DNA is TGTGCCAGCAGTTACGGGGTAATAGGGCAGCCCCAGCATTTT.

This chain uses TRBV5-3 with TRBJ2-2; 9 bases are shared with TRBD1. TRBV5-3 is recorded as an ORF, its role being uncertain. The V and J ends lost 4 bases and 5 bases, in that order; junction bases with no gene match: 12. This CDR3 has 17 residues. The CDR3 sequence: CARSPQRDRAQTGELFF. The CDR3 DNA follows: TGTGCCAGAAGCCCGCAGAGGGACAGGGCCCAGACCGGGGAGCTGTTTTTT.

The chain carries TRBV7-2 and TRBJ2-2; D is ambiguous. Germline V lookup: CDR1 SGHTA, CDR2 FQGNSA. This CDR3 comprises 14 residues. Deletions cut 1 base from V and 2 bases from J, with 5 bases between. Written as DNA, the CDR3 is TGTGCCAGCAGCTTAGTACTAAACACCGGGGAGCTGTTTTTT. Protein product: CASSLVLNTGELFF.

CDR3 sequence reads: CASSYFTGGNEQFF. The CDR3 region has the DNA TGTGCCAGCAGTTACTTTACAGGGGGCAATGAGCAGTTCTTC. V gene TRBV6-6 combines with J gene TRBJ2-1, with 8 bases aligning to TRBD1. This CDR3 has 14 residues. J was trimmed by 6 bases and V by 1 base; bases with no gene match: 2. From germline, CDR1 is MNHNY and CDR2 SVGAGI (reference sequence).

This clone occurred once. CDR3 coding DNA: TGTGCCAGCAGCTTGGGAGGGATGCCAGATACGCAGTATTTT. Translating it yields CASSLGGMPDTQYF. This sequence joins TRBV5-4 and TRBJ2-3; TRBD2 might be the D (5 bases). Per germline, CDR1 SGHNT and CDR2 YYREEE (reference sequence). The CDR3 length is 14 residues. V was cut by 0 bases and J by 4 bases, with 9 bases left in between.

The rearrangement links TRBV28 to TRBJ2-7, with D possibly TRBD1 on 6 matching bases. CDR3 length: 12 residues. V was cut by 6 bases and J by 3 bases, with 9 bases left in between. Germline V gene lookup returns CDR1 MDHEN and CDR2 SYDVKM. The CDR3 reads CASRKGGYEQYF. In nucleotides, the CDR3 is TGTGCCAGCAGGAAAGGGGGCTACGAGCAGTACTTC.

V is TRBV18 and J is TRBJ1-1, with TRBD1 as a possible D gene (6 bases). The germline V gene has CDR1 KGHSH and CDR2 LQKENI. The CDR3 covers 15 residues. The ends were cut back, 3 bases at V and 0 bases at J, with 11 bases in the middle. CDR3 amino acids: CASSPTGSLNTEAFF. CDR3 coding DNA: TGTGCCAGCTCACCTACAGGGAGCTTGAACACTGAAGCTTTCTTT.

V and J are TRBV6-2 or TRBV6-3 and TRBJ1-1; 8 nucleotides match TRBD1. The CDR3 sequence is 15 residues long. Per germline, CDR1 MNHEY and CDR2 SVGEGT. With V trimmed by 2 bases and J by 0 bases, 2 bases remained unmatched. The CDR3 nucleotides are TGTGCCAGCAGTTACGGACAGGGAATGAACACTGAAGCTTTCTTT. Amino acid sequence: CASSYGQGMNTEAFF.